The sequence of this T cell receptor (beta chain) was determined in a study of cytomegalovirus exposure and HLA in healthy donors. Study-wide results and caveats: The study put 150 to 200 TCR beta chains on its list as cytomegalovirus-associated. Some V segments could not be told apart, so they were left out, TRBV6-2 and TRBV6-3 among them. In presence/absence analyses, roughly uniform sequencing depth across donors was assumed.

About this clone: Its antigen is as yet unknown.

Vbeta (60) and Jbeta (13) primers were used in the PCR. Clones were read by immunoSEQ multiplex PCR, and TCRdb kept only the in-frame ones, dropping some. This sample has a few hundred thousand clones, with about 80% found just once. Healthy donors of bone marrow made up the group. From germline, CDR1 is SEHNR and CDR2 FQNEAQ (reference sequence). V was clipped by 5 bases and J by 6 bases; unmatched bases: 8. The CDR3 covers 16 residues. This TCR came from a girl between 2 and 10 years old in good health and CMV-seronegative. This rearrangement joins TRBV7-9 to TRBJ1-6, with 9 positions matching TRBD1. Material: PBMCs. The CDR3 loop reads CASSADRGTFNSPLHF. The CDR3 DNA reads as TGTGCCAGCAGCGCGGACAGGGGTACGTTTAATTCACCCCTCCACTTT.